The TCR beta chain described here comes from a study of neurological immune-mediated disorders. Study outcomes and limitations: Clinical features showed no association with the multiple sclerosis repertoire cluster, and MRI features showed none either. Among 34 multiple sclerosis patients, 18 had repertoires that phylogenetic grouping placed in one related-CDR3 cluster, a possible signature.

Each TCR transcript was tagged with a 10-nucleotide random UMI during 5'RACE. MiXCR was run by TCRdb on the 5' RACE reads, yielding one entry per CDR3 protein. The sample contains about 58,000 distinct CDR3 sequences, about 3.2% of which appear only once. This clonotype showed up many times. Antigen: not known. The CDR3 extends over 16 amino acids. Germline lookup yields CDR1 LGHDT and CDR2 YNNKEL (reference sequence). Trimming took off 0 bases at V and 5 bases at J, with 16 bases between the two ends. J is TRBJ2-5 and V is TRBV3-1; D is undetermined. Sequencing was done on a sample of PBMCs. The receptor was derived from a woman between 55 and 75 years old with multiple sclerosis. CDR3 bases: TGTGCCAGCAGCCAAGATGTTTGGCCTCGGGCCGAGACCCAGTACTTC. This translates into CASSQDVWPRAETQYF.